Following are 32 T cell receptor beta chains from one sample sequenced in a study of preoperative IRX-2 immunotherapy in early breast cancer. Sequenced by immunoSEQ multiplex PCR; TCRdb stores in-frame clones only, minus some. The repertoire holds over 55,000 clones, with less than 95% as singletons. The treatment was: preoperative locoregional IRX-2 cytokine immunotherapy. The sample was acquired from a patient treated with IRX-2 immunotherapy. The receptors derive from a human donor with breast cancer.

The chain links TRBV19 to TRBJ2-2; possible D gene TRBD1, 5 bases. The CDR3 totals 15 residues. V was cut by 7 bases and J by 2 bases, with 14 bases left in between. Germline CDR1 is LNHDA and CDR2 is SQIVND (reference sequence). The CDR3 DNA sequence: TGTGCCAGTACTCCTCGTAGGGGCAACACCGGGGAGCTGTTTTTT. It codes for CASTPRRGNTGELFF.

The chain uses TRBV9 and TRBJ2-3; 13 nucleotides line up with TRBD2. The germline gives CDR1 SGDLS, CDR2 YYNGEE. V gave up 4 bases and J gave up 6 bases; unmatched junction bases: 5. The CDR3 runs to 15 residues. As DNA, the CDR3 is TGTGCCAGCAGCCCACGGACTAGCGGGAGCGATACGCAGTATTTT. This encodes CASSPRTSGSDTQYF.

The V and J genes are TRBV9 and TRBJ1-4; TRBD1 might be the D (5 bases). Deletions cut 3 bases from V and 8 bases from J, with 20 bases between. CDR1 and CDR2 from the germline V gene are SGDLS and YYNGEE. This CDR3 has 16 amino acids. The CDR3 region is CASSEGWQGELEKLFF. As DNA, the CDR3 is TGTGCCAGCAGCGAGGGGTGGCAGGGCGAGTTGGAAAAACTGTTTTTT. The variable domain in full, with the rest retrieved from reference TRBV9 and TRBJ1-4, is DSGVTQTPKHLITATGQRVTLRCSPRSGDLSVYWYQQSLDQGLQFLIQYYNGEERAKGNILERFSAQQFPDLHSELNLSSLELGDSALYFCASSEGWQGELEKLFFGSGTQLSVL.

The gene calls are TRBV5-1 and TRBJ2-5, with D unresolved. The CDR3 runs to 19 residues. Germline V CDR1 and CDR2: SGHRS, YFSETQ. V lost 5 bases, J lost 0 bases, and 26 bases lay in between. The DNA of the CDR3 is TGCGCCAGCAGGGGCCAGGCACCTTCTCCGTCCCCGTACCAAGAGACCCAGTACTTC. It encodes CASRGQAPSPSPYQETQYF.

The J gene is TRBJ2-5, the V gene TRBV5-1; 15 bases match TRBD2. Trimming at V came to 4 bases and at J to 2 bases, leaving 3 bases not matched to a gene. The germline gives CDR1 SGHRS, CDR2 YFSETQ. This CDR3 is 16 amino acids long. The CDR3 here is CASSPGLAGGQETQYF. DNA of the CDR3: TGCGCCAGCAGCCCCGGACTAGCGGGGGGGCAAGAGACCCAGTACTTC.

The chain employs TRBV6-1 and TRBJ1-2; D might be TRBD1 (5 bases). Looked up from germline, CDR1 is MNHNS and CDR2 is SASEGT. V was shortened by 1 base and J by 7 bases, with 16 bases between the two germline ends. There are 15 residues in the CDR3. The CDR3 coding sequence is TGTGCCAGCAGTGAAGGGGGGGGAACGGTCGGTGGCTACACCTTC. As protein: CASSEGGGTVGGYTF.

The J gene is TRBJ1-2, the V gene TRBV4-2; D is possibly TRBD1 (6 bases). V lost 1 base, J lost 5 bases, and 14 bases lay in between. Germline values: CDR1 LGHNA, CDR2 YNFKEQ. The CDR3 contains 15 residues. CDR3 in amino acids: CASSQGNRVGYGYTF. CDR3 bases: TGTGCCAGCAGCCAAGGAAACAGGGTGGGGTATGGCTACACCTTC.

This rearrangement joins TRBV11-3 to TRBJ2-5; D is possibly TRBD1 or TRBD2 (6 bases each). The CDR3 loop spans 16 amino acids. V lost 3 bases, J lost 1 base, and 15 bases lay in between. Germline V gives CDR1 SGHNT, CDR2 YENEEA. CDR3 coding DNA: TGTGCCAGCAGCTTGGGTTTCGGGGGCGGCCAAGAGACCCAGTACTTC. As protein: CASSLGFGGGQETQYF.

V is TRBV2 and J is TRBJ2-7; D possibly matches TRBD1 or TRBD2 (5 bases each). The CDR3 contains 13 residues. Trimming pared 6 bases from V and 5 bases from J, leaving 14 bases between. The germline gives CDR1 SNHLY, CDR2 FYNNEI. The CDR3 loop reads CASRGVWKNEQYF. CDR3 bases: TGTGCCAGCAGGGGGGTCTGGAAGAACGAGCAGTACTTC.

J is TRBJ2-7 and V is TRBV6-6, with 9 nucleotides matching TRBD2. Unmatched junction bases numbered 6, after V lost 0 bases and J lost 3 bases. This CDR3 has 16 residues. Germline V gene sequence: CDR1 MNHNY, CDR2 SVGAGI (reference sequence). CDR3 region: CASSYSQTSGFYEQYF. The CDR3 DNA reads as TGTGCCAGCAGTTACTCCCAGACTAGCGGCTTCTACGAGCAGTACTTC.

The V call is TRBV15, the J call TRBJ2-7; 8 bases line up with TRBD1. J gave up 5 bases and V 2 bases, and 23 bases lay outside the gene matches. Germline CDR1 and CDR2: LNHNV and YYDKDF (reference sequence). This CDR3 has 20 residues. The CDR3 sequence is CATSRSTQALLTGVPNEQYF. DNA of the CDR3: TGTGCCACCAGCAGATCAACGCAGGCCCTACTGACAGGGGTTCCCAACGAGCAGTACTTC. Filled out from reference TRBV15 and TRBJ2-7, the complete variable domain reads DAMVIQNPRYQVTQFGKPVTLSCSQTLNHNVMYWYQQKSSQAPKLLFHYYDKDFNNEADTPDNFQSRRPNTSFCFLDIRSPGLGDTAMYLCATSRSTQALLTGVPNEQYFGPGTRLTVT.

The chain has TRBV2 and TRBJ2-3; D ambiguous. Trimming left V 6 bases short and J 1 base short, with 11 bases between. This CDR3 is built from 14 residues. Per germline, CDR1 SNHLY and CDR2 FYNNEI. Here the CDR3 reads CASRWLIGTDTQYF. The DNA of the CDR3 is TGTGCCAGCAGGTGGCTAATCGGCACAGATACGCAGTATTTT.

The rearrangement uses TRBV5-1 and TRBJ2-3, with 8 positions matching TRBD2. V lost 4 bases to trimming and J lost 3 bases; unmatched junction nucleotides: 10. Germline V gene data show CDR1 as SGHRS and CDR2 as YFSETQ. The CDR3 length is 16 residues. DNA of the CDR3: TGCGCCAGCAGCCTCAAAGCGGGAGAGGGGACAGATACGCAGTATTTT. It is translated as CASSLKAGEGTDTQYF. The entire variable domain, with the rest obtained from reference TRBV5-1 and TRBJ2-3, is as follows: KAGVTQTPRYLIKTRGQQVTLSCSPISGHRSVSWYQQTPGQGLQFLFEYFSETQRNKGNFPGRFSGRQFSNSRSEMNVSTLELGDSALYLCASSLKAGEGTDTQYFGPGTRLTVL.

V and J are TRBV15 and TRBJ2-7, with D perhaps TRBD1 (5 bases). Between the trimmed V and J ends, which lost 0 bases and 1 base, there was a span of 7 bases. Per germline, CDR1 LNHNV and CDR2 YYDKDF (reference sequence). CDR3 length: 14 amino acids. The CDR3 coding sequence is TGTGCCACCAGCAGAGAAGGGGTTTCCTACGAGCAGTACTTC. This encodes CATSREGVSYEQYF.

This sequence joins TRBV4-1 and TRBJ2-5; 9 bases are a match to TRBD1. Germline V CDR1 and CDR2: MGHRA, YSYEKL. There are 16 residues in the CDR3. Losses at the gene ends were 1 base for V and 2 bases for J; bases not matched to a gene: 5. As DNA, the CDR3 is TGCGCCAGCAGCCAAGCACGCGGACAGGGGCAAGAGACCCAGTACTTC. This codes for CASSQARGQGQETQYF.

On this clone: In this CDR3 the conserved last residue, phenylalanine or tryptophan, is missing, so a read error is likely. V is TRBV5-6 and J is TRBJ2-7; the D gene is possibly TRBD2 (6 bases). Germline V gene lookup returns CDR1 SGHDT and CDR2 YYEEEE. This CDR3 spans 15 amino acids. V was cut by 6 bases and J by 2 bases, with 18 bases left in between. In nucleotides, the CDR3 is TGTGCCAGCACCCCTAGTGGAGGGTTCGCCTACGAGCAGTACTCC. Translation: CASTPSGGFAYEQYS.

This chain connects TRBV4-1 to TRBJ2-3; tentative D call: TRBD1 (6 bases). This CDR3 is built from 17 residues. The germline V gene has CDR1 MGHRA and CDR2 YSYEKL. V gave up 1 base and J gave up 0 bases, with 14 bases separating them. CDR3 amino acids: CASSQARTATSTDTQYF. The CDR3, as DNA: TGCGCCAGCAGCCAAGCAAGGACAGCTACTAGCACAGATACGCAGTATTTT.

This chain connects TRBV5-4 to TRBJ1-1; D is undetermined. The CDR3 is 13 amino acids. The V gene's germline CDR1 is SGHNT and CDR2 YYREEE (reference sequence). Deletions cut 4 bases from V and 5 bases from J, with 12 bases between. In DNA, the CDR3 is TGTGCCAGCAGCCCATCCTGGGGAACTGAAGCTTTCTTT. Its translation: CASSPSWGTEAFF.

This chain links TRBV19 with TRBJ1-4; no clear D. Germline CDR1 and CDR2: LNHDA and SQIVND (reference sequence). V lost 6 bases to trimming and J lost 4 bases, with 9 bases between them. CDR3 length: 13 amino acids. The CDR3 DNA reads as TGTGCCAGTAGGTCATCGGGTAATGAAAAACTGTTTTTT. Residues: CASRSSGNEKLFF.

The rearrangement links TRBV28 to TRBJ2-7, with TRBD2 identical over 10 bases. Germline V lookup: CDR1 MDHEN, CDR2 SYDVKM. The CDR3 runs 16 residues. J gave up 12 bases and V 2 bases, and 16 bases lay outside the gene matches. CDR3 amino acids: CASSLPTGLSGRFLYF. The CDR3 DNA reads TGTGCCAGCAGTTTACCCACGGGACTTAGCGGGAGGTTTTTGTACTTC.

The DNA of the CDR3 is TGTGCCAGCAGCTTAGGGGGCGTATCTTACACTGAAGCTTTCTTT. This codes for CASSLGGVSYTEAFF. The genes are TRBV11-2 and TRBJ1-1; tentatively, D is TRBD1 (5 bases). Trimming pared 1 base from V and 3 bases from J, leaving 12 bases between. The CDR3 spans 15 residues. The germline V gene encodes CDR1 SGHAT and CDR2 FQNNGV.

The genes are TRBV7-9 and TRBJ1-6; D uncertain. The CDR3 is 17 residues long. Trimming removed 6 bases at V and 0 bases at J, with 15 bases between. CDR1 is SEHNR, CDR2 FQNEAQ, per germline (reference sequence). The CDR3 protein is CASRRVGSASYNSPLHF. CDR3 nucleotides: TGTGCCAGCAGGCGGGTGGGCAGTGCCTCCTATAATTCACCCCTCCACTTT.

J is TRBJ2-1 and V is TRBV5-1, with D tentatively TRBD2 (6 bases). The CDR3 is 14 amino acids. Per germline, CDR1 SGHRS and CDR2 YFSETQ. V shed 0 bases and J shed 4 bases, with 8 bases lying between them. This CDR3 reads CASSLEGLYNEQFF. The CDR3, as DNA: TGCGCCAGCAGCTTGGAGGGACTGTACAATGAGCAGTTCTTC.

The rearrangement uses TRBV4-1 and TRBJ2-1, with D perhaps TRBD1 (6 bases). The CDR3 loop spans 15 amino acids. V lost 1 base to trimming and J lost 2 bases, with 9 bases between them. Per germline, CDR1 MGHRA and CDR2 YSYEKL. The CDR3 loop is CASSQGGTTYNEQFF. Here the CDR3 DNA reads TGCGCCAGCAGCCAAGGAGGGACAACCTACAATGAGCAGTTCTTC.

The chain carries TRBV7-2 and TRBJ2-2; 12 bases align to TRBD2. Germline V gene lookup returns CDR1 SGHTA and CDR2 FQGNSA. Unmatched junction bases numbered 6, after V lost 5 bases and J lost 5 bases. The CDR3 is 16 amino acids. The CDR3 here is CASSLRLAGETGELFF. CDR3 nucleotide sequence: TGTGCCAGCAGCCTCCGACTAGCGGGGGAGACCGGGGAGCTGTTTTTT.

The chain carries TRBV7-9 and TRBJ2-2, with unresolved D. The germline gives CDR1 SEHNR, CDR2 FQNEAQ (reference sequence). CDR3 length equals 13 residues. The V end was cut by 1 base, the J end by 6 bases, with 6 bases between. The CDR3 sequence is CASSLEGPGELFF. The CDR3 DNA is TGTGCCAGCAGCTTAGAAGGGCCCGGGGAGCTGTTTTTT.

This chain joins TRBV6-1 and TRBJ2-2; 11 bases line up with TRBD1. Germline-derived CDR1 and CDR2 are MNHNS and SASEGT. This CDR3 has 16 amino acids. V lost 4 bases and J lost 5; bases outside the gene matches: 6. CDR3 sequence (DNA): TGTGCCAGCAGTGTCCCCGGGACAGGGGGGACCGGGGAGCTGTTTTTT. Encoded protein: CASSVPGTGGTGELFF.

The chain uses TRBV7-2 and TRBJ1-3; D gene ambiguous. The V and J ends lost 5 bases and 0 bases respectively, with 8 bases between them. The CDR3 has 14 residues. Germline V gene data show CDR1 as SGHTA and CDR2 as FQGNSA. The CDR3 loop reads CASSTRPSGNTIYF. The DNA for the CDR3 is TGTGCCAGCAGCACCCGCCCCTCTGGAAACACCATATATTTT. The entire variable domain, with the rest obtained from reference TRBV7-2 and TRBJ1-3, is as follows: GAGVSQSPSNKVTEKGKDVELRCDPISGHTALYWYRQSLGQGLEFLIYFQGNSAPDKSGLPSDRFSAERTGGSVSTLTIQRTQQEDSAVYLCASSTRPSGNTIYFGEGSWLTVV.

This chain links TRBV27 with TRBJ1-1, with D possibly being TRBD1 (5 bases). This CDR3 comprises 12 residues. The germline gives CDR1 MNHEY, CDR2 SMNVEV (reference sequence). V was shortened by 9 bases and J by 8 bases, with 16 bases between the two germline ends. In DNA form, the CDR3 reads TGTGCCAGTGCAGGGTTAGGCTGGGAAGCTTTCTTT. Its protein is CASAGLGWEAFF.

The chain combines TRBV10-3 with TRBJ2-2, with TRBD1 matching 8 bases. The CDR3 loop spans 16 amino acids. Germline V CDR1 and CDR2: ENHRY, SYGVKD. Trimming took 0 bases from V and 4 from J; bases not matched to a gene: 4. This CDR3 reads CAISESLQGGTGELFF. The CDR3 DNA reads as TGTGCCATCAGTGAGTCGTTACAGGGGGGCACCGGGGAGCTGTTTTTT.

This clone was counted once. The chain carries TRBV15 and TRBJ2-7, with D perhaps matching TRBD1 (6 bases). Trimming stripped 5 bases from V and 11 bases from J, with 22 bases between. The CDR3 has 14 amino acids. Germline CDR1 reads LNHNV; CDR2 reads YYDKDF (reference sequence). The CDR3 is CATSPSVGRQAKYF. CDR3 coding DNA: TGTGCCACCAGCCCCTCCGTTGGTAGACAGGCTAAGTACTTC.

The chain carries TRBV28 and TRBJ1-5; TRBD1 agrees at 7 bases. Germline trimming cut 3 bases from V and 4 bases from J; bases unmatched to any gene: 3. There are 14 residues in the CDR3. Germline assignment: CDR1 MDHEN and CDR2 SYDVKM. The CDR3 is CASSLGRGNQPQHF. The CDR3 DNA sequence: TGTGCCAGCAGTTTGGGCAGGGGGAATCAGCCCCAGCATTTT.